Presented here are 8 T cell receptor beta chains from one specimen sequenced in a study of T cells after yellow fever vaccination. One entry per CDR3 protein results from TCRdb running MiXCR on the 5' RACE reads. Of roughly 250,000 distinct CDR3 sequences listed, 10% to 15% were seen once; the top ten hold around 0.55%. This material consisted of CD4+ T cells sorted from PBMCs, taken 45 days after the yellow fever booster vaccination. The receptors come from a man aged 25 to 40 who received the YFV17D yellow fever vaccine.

CDR3 bases: TGTGCCAGCAGCTTACCCGACAGGGTGAACACTGAAGCTTTCTTT. It codes for CASSLPDRVNTEAFF. This sequence joins TRBV7-2 and TRBJ1-1, with TRBD1 matching 7 bases. The germline CDR1 and CDR2 sequences are SGHTA and FQGNSA. The CDR3 consists of 15 residues. The V segment lost 2 bases and the J segment 0 bases; nucleotides outside the gene matches: 3. Drawing the rest from reference TRBV7-2 and TRBJ1-1, the complete variable domain is GAGVSQSPSNKVTEKGKDVELRCDPISGHTALYWYRQSLGQGLEFLIYFQGNSAPDKSGLPSDRFSAERTGGSVSTLTIQRTQQEDSAVYLCASSLPDRVNTEAFFGQGTRLTVV.

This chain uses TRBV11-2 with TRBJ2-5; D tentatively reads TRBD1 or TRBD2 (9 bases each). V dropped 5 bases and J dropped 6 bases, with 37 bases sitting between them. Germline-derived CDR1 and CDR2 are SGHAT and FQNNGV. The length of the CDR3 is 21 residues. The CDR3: CASSIGVPGTGMAGGPQTQYF. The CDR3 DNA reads TGTGCCAGCAGCATAGGCGTGCCAGGGACAGGGATGGCGGGAGGGCCTCAGACCCAGTACTTC.

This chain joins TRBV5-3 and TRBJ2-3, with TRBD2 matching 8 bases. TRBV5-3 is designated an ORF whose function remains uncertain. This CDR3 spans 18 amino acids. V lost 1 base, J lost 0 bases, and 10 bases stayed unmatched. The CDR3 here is CARSLSVGTSRSTDTQYF. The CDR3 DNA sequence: TGTGCCAGAAGCTTGTCTGTTGGGACTAGTAGAAGCACAGATACGCAGTATTTT.

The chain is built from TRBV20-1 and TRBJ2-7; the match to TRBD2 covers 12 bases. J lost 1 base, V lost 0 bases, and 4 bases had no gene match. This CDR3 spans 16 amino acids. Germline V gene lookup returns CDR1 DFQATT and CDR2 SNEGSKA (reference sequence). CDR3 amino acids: CSARDTSGRLSYEQYF. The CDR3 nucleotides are TGCAGTGCTAGAGATACTAGCGGGAGGTTATCCTACGAGCAGTACTTC.

CDR3 residues: CASSLGEAVGYEQYF. The CDR3 nucleotides are TGCGCCAGCAGCTTGGGGGAGGCCGTCGGGTACGAGCAGTACTTC. The genes are TRBV5-1 and TRBJ2-7, with a tentative D call TRBD2 (6 bases). Germline loops: CDR1 SGHRS, CDR2 YFSETQ. The CDR3 is made up of 15 amino acids. V was clipped by 0 bases and J by 4 bases, with 14 bases between them. The full variable domain, with the rest looked up from reference TRBV5-1 and TRBJ2-7, is KAGVTQTPRYLIKTRGQQVTLSCSPISGHRSVSWYQQTPGQGLQFLFEYFSETQRNKGNFPGRFSGRQFSNSRSEMNVSTLELGDSALYLCASSLGEAVGYEQYFGPGTRLTVT.

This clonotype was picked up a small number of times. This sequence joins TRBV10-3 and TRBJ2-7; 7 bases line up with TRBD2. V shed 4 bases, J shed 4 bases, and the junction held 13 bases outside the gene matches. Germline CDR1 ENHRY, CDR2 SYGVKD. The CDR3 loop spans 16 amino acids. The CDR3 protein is CAISALVGGGRYEQYF. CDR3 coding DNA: TGTGCCATCAGTGCATTAGTTGGGGGAGGGAGGTACGAGCAGTACTTC.

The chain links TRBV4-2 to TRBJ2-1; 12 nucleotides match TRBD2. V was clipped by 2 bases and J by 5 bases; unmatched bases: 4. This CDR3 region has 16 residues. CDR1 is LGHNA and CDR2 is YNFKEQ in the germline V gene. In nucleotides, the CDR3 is TGTGCCAGCAGCCAACTAGCGGGAGGGCCTCACAATGAGCAGTTCTTC. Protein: CASSQLAGGPHNEQFF.

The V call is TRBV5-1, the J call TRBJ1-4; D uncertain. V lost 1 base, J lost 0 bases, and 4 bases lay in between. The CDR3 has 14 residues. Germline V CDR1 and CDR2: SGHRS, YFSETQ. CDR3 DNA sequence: TGCGCCAGCAGCTTGCGGTCAACTAATGAAAAACTGTTTTTT. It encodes CASSLRSTNEKLFF.